Following are 17 T cell receptor beta chains from one sample sequenced in a study of immune evolution from preneoplasia to lung adenocarcinoma. TCRdb's table, derived via immunoSEQ multiplex PCR, lists solely in-frame clones and lacks some. Of some 5,500 clones listed, over 80% are singletons. Sequencing was performed on FFPE adjacent normal lung tissue. All receptors come from a person aged 70 to 85 with lung adenocarcinoma.

In its sample, this clone was seen once. V and J are TRBV29-1 and TRBJ2-2; D might be TRBD1 (6 bases). Germline V gene data show CDR1 as SQVTM and CDR2 as ANQGSEA. This CDR3 comprises 14 residues. Trimming shortened V by 8 bases and J by 0 bases, and 13 bases separated the two germline ends. The CDR3 nucleotides read TGCAGCTACACCGGGACAACGAACACCGGGGAGCTGTTTTTT. Its translation is CSYTGTTNTGELFF.

This chain connects TRBV5-1 to TRBJ2-5, with TRBD2 matching over 8 bases. The CDR3 spans 14 residues. The germline V gene has CDR1 SGHRS and CDR2 YFSETQ. The V and J ends lost 4 bases and 5 bases, in that order; junction bases with no gene match: 7. CDR3 sequence reads: CASSPGGGMETQYF. CDR3 nucleotide sequence: TGCGCCAGCAGCCCGGGGGGGGGTATGGAGACCCAGTACTTC. Complete variable domain (other parts from reference TRBV5-1 and TRBJ2-5): KAGVTQTPRYLIKTRGQQVTLSCSPISGHRSVSWYQQTPGQGLQFLFEYFSETQRNKGNFPGRFSGRQFSNSRSEMNVSTLELGDSALYLCASSPGGGMETQYFGPGTRLLVL.

Here the CDR3 reads CAIRSDRVGQPQHF. Here the CDR3 DNA reads TGTGCCATCAGATCGGACAGGGTGGGCCAGCCCCAGCATTTT. The chain joins TRBV10-3 to TRBJ1-5; 8 bases map to TRBD1. CDR1 is ENHRY, CDR2 SYGVKD, per germline. The CDR3 has 14 residues. The V and J ends lost 6 bases and 7 bases, in that order; junction bases with no gene match: 8.

In its sample, this clone was seen a few times. CDR3 sequence (DNA): TGTGCCAGCAGCACCAGGGCAGTGGACAATCAGCCCCAGCATTTT. It codes for CASSTRAVDNQPQHF. The chain combines TRBV5-6 with TRBJ1-5; a possible D gene is TRBD1 (5 bases). The CDR3 is made up of 15 amino acids. The germline CDR1 and CDR2 sequences are SGHDT and YYEEEE. V dropped 4 bases and J dropped 3 bases, with 14 bases sitting between them.

This clone showed up just a few times. The genes are TRBV4-1 and TRBJ2-1; unclear D gene. CDR1 and CDR2 (germline): MGHRA, YSYEKL. This CDR3 is 13 amino acids long. Trimming stripped 1 base from V and 8 bases from J, with 9 bases between. This chain's CDR3 is CASSQVLFYEQFF. Here the CDR3 DNA reads TGCGCCAGCAGCCAAGTTCTATTTTATGAGCAGTTCTTC.

This chain connects TRBV2 to TRBJ1-1, with D perhaps TRBD1 (5 bases). The V end lost 7 bases, the J end lost 3 bases, and 21 bases lay between the germline ends. The germline V gene has CDR1 SNHLY and CDR2 FYNNEI. This CDR3 is built from 16 residues. The chain's CDR3 is CASMPGPGSFDTEAFF. DNA for the CDR3: TGTGCCAGCATGCCGGGACCGGGTTCTTTTGACACTGAAGCTTTCTTT.

V and J are TRBV29-1 and TRBJ1-2, with D hard to call. This CDR3 is 11 amino acids long. Trimming shortened V by 5 bases and J by 1 base, and 5 bases separated the two germline ends. From germline, CDR1 is SQVTM and CDR2 ANQGSEA. The CDR3 spells CSVKVNYGYTF. In nucleotides, the CDR3 is TGCAGCGTTAAGGTTAACTATGGCTACACCTTC. Full variable domain (rest looked up from reference TRBV29-1 and TRBJ1-2): SAVISQKPSRDICQRGTSLTIQCQVDSQVTMMFWYRQQPGQSLTLIATANQGSEATYESGFVIDKFPISRPNLTFSTLTVSNMSPEDSSIYLCSVKVNYGYTFGSGTRLTVV.

The CDR3 protein is CASSVRSGRFNNEQFF. CDR3 DNA sequence: TGTGCCAGCAGCGTGAGGTCAGGGAGATTCAACAATGAGCAGTTCTTC. This chain connects TRBV9 to TRBJ2-1, with D possibly being TRBD1 or TRBD2 (5 bases each). Germline V CDR1 and CDR2: SGDLS, YYNGEE. V lost 2 bases and J lost 5, with 17 bases in between. CDR3 length: 16 residues. The whole variable domain, remainder taken from reference TRBV9 and TRBJ2-1, is DSGVTQTPKHLITATGQRVTLRCSPRSGDLSVYWYQQSLDQGLQFLIQYYNGEERAKGNILERFSAQQFPDLHSELNLSSLELGDSALYFCASSVRSGRFNNEQFFGPGTRLTVL.

The rearrangement uses TRBV7-6 and TRBJ2-5; D is ambiguous. There are 13 residues in the CDR3. CDR1 and CDR2 (germline): SGHVS, FNYEAQ. V shed 4 bases and J shed 2 bases, with 8 bases lying between them. In nucleotides, the CDR3 is TGTGCCAGCAGCTCCCCCCCTCAAGAGACCCAGTACTTC. Protein sequence: CASSSPPQETQYF. Full variable domain (missing parts from reference TRBV7-6 and TRBJ2-5): GAGVSQSPRYKVTKRGQDVALRCDPISGHVSLYWYRQALGQGPEFLTYFNYEAQQDKSGLPNDRFSAERPEGSISTLTIQRTEQRDSAMYRCASSSPPQETQYFGPGTRLLVL.

The V gene is TRBV15, the J gene TRBJ1-1; weak D call: TRBD1 (6 bases). Per germline, CDR1 LNHNV and CDR2 YYDKDF (reference sequence). The germline V and J ends were trimmed by 1 base and 4 bases, with 10 bases remaining between them. The CDR3 has 14 amino acids. The CDR3 loop is CATSRVDSPTEAFF. The CDR3 coding sequence is TGTGCCACCAGCAGAGTGGACAGTCCCACTGAAGCTTTCTTT. Full variable domain (missing parts from reference TRBV15 and TRBJ1-1): DAMVIQNPRYQVTQFGKPVTLSCSQTLNHNVMYWYQQKSSQAPKLLFHYYDKDFNNEADTPDNFQSRRPNTSFCFLDIRSPGLGDTAMYLCATSRVDSPTEAFFGQGTRLTVV.

In this sample, this clone turned up a few times. V and J are TRBV29-1 and TRBJ1-1, with a tentative D call TRBD1 (5 bases). The V end was cut by 3 bases, the J end by 5 bases, with 13 bases between. Germline V CDR1 and CDR2: SQVTM, ANQGSEA. The length of the CDR3 is 13 residues. The CDR3 spells CSVEGLGRTEAFF. Written as DNA, the CDR3 is TGCAGCGTTGAGGGGCTCGGTAGAACTGAAGCTTTCTTT. The full variable domain, in which reference TRBV29-1 and TRBJ1-1 provide the parts outside the CDR3, is SAVISQKPSRDICQRGTSLTIQCQVDSQVTMMFWYRQQPGQSLTLIATANQGSEATYESGFVIDKFPISRPNLTFSTLTVSNMSPEDSSIYLCSVEGLGRTEAFFGQGTRLTVV.

V gene TRBV6-5 combines with J gene TRBJ1-5; 11 nucleotides line up with TRBD1. The CDR3 contains 15 residues. CDR1 and CDR2 from the germline V gene are MNHEY and SVGAGI. V was pared by 6 bases and J by 7 bases, with 8 bases of the junction left unmatched. CDR3 sequence: CASSKRTGGLQPQHF. The CDR3 coding sequence is TGTGCCAGCAGCAAGAGGACAGGGGGCCTACAGCCCCAGCATTTT.

The V call is TRBV5-1, the J call TRBJ2-7, with D possibly called TRBD1 or TRBD2 (5 bases each). Trimming pared 0 bases from V and 3 bases from J, leaving 13 bases between. CDR3 size: 15 residues. Germline V gene data show CDR1 as SGHRS and CDR2 as YFSETQ. CDR3: CASSLGGTVNYEQYF. DNA of the CDR3: TGCGCCAGCAGCTTGGGAGGGACGGTAAACTACGAGCAGTACTTC.

The chain employs TRBV18 and TRBJ1-1; D may be TRBD1 (5 bases). The V gene's germline CDR1 is KGHSH and CDR2 LQKENI. Trimming removed 4 bases from V and 8 bases from J, with 11 bases in between. The CDR3 consists of 12 residues. The CDR3 spells CASSRPEGEAFF. The DNA for the CDR3 is TGTGCCAGCTCACGCCCAGAGGGGGAAGCTTTCTTT.

The V and J genes are TRBV7-8 and TRBJ2-1; tentative D call: TRBD2 (6 bases). The germline gives CDR1 SGHVS, CDR2 FQNEAQ. Trimming left V 4 bases short and J 9 bases short, with 16 bases between. There are 14 residues in the CDR3. The DNA of the CDR3 is TGTGCCAGCAGCTACGGGACTCCCGACGGTGAGCAGTTCTTC. Translation: CASSYGTPDGEQFF.

This clone showed up just once. V usage is TRBV6-5 and J usage is TRBJ1-2; TRBD1 aligns across 10 bases. J lost 4 bases, V lost 6 bases, and 8 bases had no gene match. Germline lookup yields CDR1 MNHEY and CDR2 SVGAGI. The CDR3 extends over 15 amino acids. CDR3 amino acids: CASRVKGQGPYGYTF. CDR3 sequence (DNA): TGTGCCAGCAGAGTAAAGGGACAGGGGCCCTATGGCTACACCTTC.

The V call is TRBV28, the J call TRBJ2-7; 9 bases map to TRBD2. The CDR3 is made up of 15 amino acids. CDR1 and CDR2 from the germline V gene are MDHEN and SYDVKM. The V segment lost 7 bases and the J segment 7 bases; nucleotides outside the gene matches: 14. DNA for the CDR3: TGTGCCAGCACCACTTCGGGAGCGGGGGGCTGGGAGCAGTACTTC. Its translation: CASTTSGAGGWEQYF.